Described below is a single T cell receptor beta chain sequence and its context. Trimming removed 5 bases from V and 5 bases from J, with 23 bases in between. Per the germline V gene, CDR1 is PRHDT and CDR2 is FYEKMQ (reference sequence). This CDR3 has 17 amino acids. These data are taken from a study of blood T cell repertoires in COVID-19. TCRdb keeps only in-frame clones here, not all; method: immunoSEQ multiplex PCR. The sample includes about 69,000 clones, less than 90% of them seen just once. This receptor was obtained from a man aged 80 or over with acute or convalescent COVID-19. The J gene is TRBJ2-3, the V gene TRBV13, with D maybe TRBD1 (6 bases). The sequenced sample consisted of peripheral blood. The CDR3 region has the DNA TGTGCCAGCAGCCCCAAGGGACAACGAGGGCCCGGAGATACGCAGTATTTT. Protein sequence: CASSPKGQRGPGDTQYF.